These 15 T cell receptor beta chains were all obtained from the same sample, sequenced in a study of identical twins. Each CDR3 protein gets one entry after TCRdb re-called the 5' RACE reads with MiXCR. The data hold roughly 250,000 distinct CDR3 sequences, with approximately 7.8% observed a single time. These data were also reused for a study on yellow fever vaccine responses in identical twins.

Source material: CD8+ T cells sorted from blood. Receptors originate from a woman in her late teens or twenties in good health.

The V call is TRBV2, the J call TRBJ2-7, with unresolved D. This CDR3 contains 12 residues. CDR1 SNHLY and CDR2 FYNNEI come from the germline V gene. Trimming pared 3 bases from V and 3 bases from J, leaving 6 bases between. CDR3 residues: CASSDRRYEQYF. The CDR3 coding sequence is TGTGCCAGCAGTGACAGGCGCTACGAGCAGTACTTC.

The chain has TRBV5-1 and TRBJ2-5; the D gene is possibly TRBD2 (5 bases). The V and J ends lost 0 bases and 4 bases respectively, with 13 bases between them. This CDR3 is built from 15 residues. Germline CDR1 reads SGHRS; CDR2 reads YFSETQ. The CDR3 spells CASSLEGARRETQYF. As DNA, the CDR3 is TGCGCCAGCAGCTTGGAGGGAGCCAGGCGAGAGACCCAGTACTTC.

The chain couples TRBV15 to TRBJ1-3, with D hard to call. This CDR3 region has 15 residues. From germline, CDR1 is LNHNV and CDR2 YYDKDF (reference sequence). The V end lost 3 bases, the J end lost 2 bases, and 11 bases lay between the germline ends. The CDR3 sequence: CATSSLAEAGNTIYF. CDR3 bases: TGTGCCACCAGCAGCCTTGCTGAGGCTGGAAACACCATATATTTT.

This clonotype was seen a few times. The CDR3 DNA sequence: TGTGCCAGCAGTTTAACCCCCTCGCAGGGTCGAACTAATGAAAAACTGTTTTTT. It is translated as CASSLTPSQGRTNEKLFF. The chain links TRBV12-3 or TRBV12-4 to TRBJ1-4; TRBD1 is a possible D gene (5 bases). This CDR3 is built from 18 residues. Trimming left V 2 bases short and J 1 base short, with 17 bases between.

The rearrangement uses TRBV2 and TRBJ2-3; D is perhaps TRBD2 (6 bases). Germline loops: CDR1 SNHLY, CDR2 FYNNEI. Trimming pared 1 base from V and 0 bases from J, leaving 14 bases between. CDR3 size: 17 residues. CDR3: CASSEVPQGTSTDTQYF. As DNA, the CDR3 is TGTGCCAGCAGTGAAGTCCCCCAAGGGACTAGCACAGATACGCAGTATTTT. Combining the CDR3 with reference TRBV2 and TRBJ2-3 gives the whole variable domain EPEVTQTPSHQVTQMGQEVILRCVPISNHLYFYWYRQILGQKVEFLVSFYNNEISEKSEIFDDQFSVERPDGSNFTLKIRSTKLEDSAMYFCASSEVPQGTSTDTQYFGPGTRLTVL.

This clonotype was detected ten times or more. CDR3 sequence (DNA): TGTGCCAGCAGCTCCGTTGAGCTGAGCTCCTACAATGAGCAGTTCTTC. Translation: CASSSVELSSYNEQFF. The chain couples TRBV7-3 to TRBJ2-1, with D uncertain. Trimming left V 4 bases short and J 0 bases short, with 13 bases between. The germline V gene has CDR1 SGHTA and CDR2 FQGTGA. There are 16 residues in the CDR3.

The chain recombines TRBV29-1 with TRBJ2-2; a weak D match, TRBD2 (5 bases). Per germline, CDR1 SQVTM and CDR2 ANQGSEA. Deletions cut 2 bases from V and 2 bases from J, with 9 bases between. The CDR3 runs to 14 residues. CDR3 nucleotide sequence: TGCAGCGTTGAACGCGGGCTAAACACCGGGGAGCTGTTTTTT. This sequence encodes CSVERGLNTGELFF.

This chain links TRBV3-1 with TRBJ2-5, with TRBD2 as a possible D gene (5 bases). The CDR3 runs 17 residues. Trimming took off 0 bases at V and 5 bases at J, with 19 bases between the two ends. Per the germline V gene, CDR1 is LGHDT and CDR2 is YNNKEL (reference sequence). In DNA, the CDR3 is TGTGCCAGCAGCCAAGATCGATCGGTTGAGGGTCTGGAGACCCAGTACTTC. Encoded protein: CASSQDRSVEGLETQYF.

The CDR3 spells CASSYGGSNTQYF. The CDR3 nucleotides read TGTGCCAGCAGTTACGGAGGGTCAAATACGCAGTATTTT. The chain uses TRBV6-5 and TRBJ2-3, with D perhaps TRBD2 (6 bases). CDR1 is MNHEY, CDR2 SVGAGI, per germline. The CDR3 covers 13 residues. Trimming pared 2 bases from V and 7 bases from J, leaving 10 bases between.

The table lists this clonotype with many counts. As DNA, the CDR3 is TGTGCCAGCAGTTTCGGGAATGGGGCTGAAGCTTTCTTT. It translates to CASSFGNGAEAFF. V usage is TRBV12-3 or TRBV12-4 and J usage is TRBJ1-1; D remains unclear. V was trimmed by 3 bases and J by 6 bases, leaving 11 bases between them. The CDR3 consists of 13 residues.

The chain recombines TRBV5-1 with TRBJ1-1; maybe TRBD1 (5 bases). Germline V gene lookup returns CDR1 SGHRS and CDR2 YFSETQ. The CDR3 is made up of 11 amino acids. The ends were cut back, 6 bases at V and 6 bases at J, with 9 bases in the middle. CDR3 nucleotides: TGCGCCAGCACGTTGGGACCTGAAGCTTTCTTT. Protein sequence: CASTLGPEAFF.

This clonotype has more than one count but fewer than ten. The chain couples TRBV7-6 to TRBJ2-7, with TRBD1 identical over 10 bases. Trimming took 1 base from V and 6 from J; bases not matched to a gene: 6. CDR3 length: 15 amino acids. The germline CDR1 and CDR2 sequences are SGHVS and FNYEAQ. CDR3 sequence: CASSLVMGTGAEQYV. DNA of the CDR3: TGTGCCAGCAGCTTAGTGATGGGGACAGGGGCCGAGCAGTACGTC.

The chain links TRBV4-1 to TRBJ2-1; TRBD2 aligns across 10 bases. Unmatched junction bases numbered 10, after V lost 2 bases and J lost 6 bases. This CDR3 spans 17 amino acids. The germline gives CDR1 MGHRA, CDR2 YSYEKL. CDR3 residues: CASSQRVAGGLFNEQFF. CDR3 sequence (DNA): TGCGCCAGCAGCCAAAGGGTAGCGGGAGGACTTTTCAATGAGCAGTTCTTC.

This clonotype was observed a handful of times. J is TRBJ2-1 and V is TRBV7-8, with TRBD2 identical over 8 bases. Germline values: CDR1 SGHVS, CDR2 FQNEAQ. The junction had 3 bases not matched to a gene; V was cut back by 2 bases and J by 0 bases. This CDR3 has 16 residues. CDR3 sequence reads: CASSLTAGVSYNEQFF. The CDR3 DNA reads as TGTGCCAGCAGCTTAACAGCGGGGGTCTCCTACAATGAGCAGTTCTTC.

The chain couples TRBV7-8 to TRBJ2-7; weak D call: TRBD1 (6 bases). This CDR3 has 16 amino acids. Trimming shortened V by 0 bases and J by 3 bases, and 15 bases separated the two germline ends. Germline CDR1 reads SGHVS; CDR2 reads FQNEAQ. The CDR3 sequence: CASSLAGTPVGYEQYF. The DNA for the CDR3 is TGTGCCAGCAGCTTAGCTGGGACACCCGTTGGCTACGAGCAGTACTTC.